This T cell receptor beta chain originates from a study of T cell repertoires in cytomegalovirus infection (dated by TCRdb to the late 2010s). A note on the overall study: Peptide stimulations targeted recently identified HLA-C-restricted CMV epitopes, whose presentation resists viral immunomodulation, together with well-studied HLA-B-restricted epitopes. Because public TCR beta signatures pointed to carriage of CMV infection together with the matching HLA type, the HLA type of each donor mattered for the analysis.

The CDR1 and CDR2 encoded by the germline V gene are MDHEN and SYDVKM. The CDR3 holds 14 amino acids from the cysteine to the phenylalanine. The only DNA kept is the CDR3, 42 bases in frame from the first base. The germline ends are 14 bases apart after V is trimmed by 6 bases and J by 5 bases. Data came from an Illumina HiSeq 1500. Through fastp at Q25 and MiXCR, TCRdb rebuilt clones from the public reads, retaining in-frame beta chains. A single entry per CDR3 protein holds the most common genes and DNA from its merged rows. The sample records around 140,000 distinct CDR3 sequences, approximately 30% of which are singletons. Jointly, the top ten make up about 52% of the sample. On this clonotype itself: Its antigen remains unidentified. No base quality information exists; no much larger clone differs at one position.

The intended sense of this specimen's treatment or condition label: in vitro stimulation with specific CMV peptide epitopes to enrich CMV-specific T cells. Paper-wide results and their limitations: In both this cohort and an independent approximately 400-donor cohort, the cumulative frequency of public TCR beta family members distinguished carriers of CMV infection plus the relevant HLA type. The ex vivo response was dominated by HLA-C-restricted CMV-specific TCR beta clonotypes, which also provided the single most frequent clonotype in two of eight donors.

The specimen was CD8+ T cells from cultured PBMCs, collected from culture after CMV antigen stimulation. The rearranged chain carries TRBV28 and TRBJ1-5; no D gene can be assigned with confidence. The clonotype originates from a human donor in good health (CMV status not recorded). Some clones in this sample may be carry-over from other donors' samples. At the DNA level, the sequence is TGTGCCAGCAGCTTTGACGGCAGAGATCAGCCCCAGCATTTT. Translated, this gives CASSFDGRDQPQHF.